Below, 11 T cell receptor beta chains from the same sample are listed, as sequenced in a study of immune evolution from preneoplasia to lung adenocarcinoma. Using immunoSEQ multiplex PCR, the repertoire was profiled, and TCRdb retains in-frame clones only, with some absent. The sample has roughly 2,700 clones; 81% are singletons. Sequencing was done on a sample of FFPE adjacent normal lung tissue. Receptor source: a person aged 60 to 85 with lung adenocarcinoma.

This clone was observed a handful of times. The chain carries TRBV11-2 and TRBJ1-5; tentatively, D is TRBD1 (5 bases). Trimming shortened V by 2 bases and J by 6 bases, and 8 bases separated the two germline ends. The CDR3 loop spans 13 amino acids. CDR1 and CDR2 from the germline V gene are SGHAT and FQNNGV. The CDR3 here is CASSLQGGQPQHF. The CDR3 bases are TGTGCCAGCAGCTTACAGGGAGGTCAGCCCCAGCATTTT.

The chain has TRBV4-1 and TRBJ2-7; weak D call: TRBD1 (6 bases). The CDR3 spans 14 residues. V was clipped by 0 bases and J by 6 bases, with 12 bases between them. The V gene's germline CDR1 is MGHRA and CDR2 YSYEKL. CDR3 sequence reads: CASSQDPRGREQYF. The DNA for the CDR3 is TGCGCCAGCAGCCAAGACCCCAGGGGCCGCGAGCAGTACTTC.

The J gene is TRBJ1-1, the V gene TRBV2, with D tentatively TRBD1 (6 bases). Germline lookup yields CDR1 SNHLY and CDR2 FYNNEI. V was trimmed by 5 bases and J by 1 base, leaving 11 bases between them. This CDR3 has 14 residues. Written as DNA, the CDR3 is TGTGCCAGCAGTCCGGACAGCGGGAACACTGAAGCTTTCTTT. It is translated as CASSPDSGNTEAFF.

The rearrangement links TRBV6-5 to TRBJ2-3; tentatively, D is TRBD1 (5 bases). V shed 8 bases and J shed 5 bases, with 17 bases lying between them. This CDR3 comprises 14 residues. Germline V gene lookup returns CDR1 MNHEY and CDR2 SVGAGI. The CDR3 region is CASLAGPLEDTQYF. As DNA, the CDR3 is TGTGCCAGCTTAGCAGGGCCATTGGAAGATACGCAGTATTTT.

The chain links TRBV30 to TRBJ1-1; possible D gene TRBD1, 5 bases. The CDR3 has 13 amino acids. Trimming cost V 2 bases and J 6 bases, with 13 bases left between them. CDR1 and CDR2 (germline): GTSNPN, SVGIG (reference sequence). CDR3 sequence (DNA): TGTGCCTGGAGTCGGGGGGTGGATGCTGAAGCTTTCTTT. Translation gives CAWSRGVDAEAFF.

The chain uses TRBV12-5 and TRBJ1-5; D is uncertain. Trimming removed 5 bases at V and 4 bases at J, with 9 bases between. The germline CDR1 and CDR2 sequences are LGHNT and FRNRAP. The CDR3 runs 13 residues. The CDR3 protein is CASGPSTNQPQHF. CDR3 DNA sequence: TGTGCTAGTGGTCCCTCGACGAATCAGCCCCAGCATTTT.

The CDR3 spells CASSLTGLNEQFF. DNA of the CDR3: TGTGCCAGCAGCTTAACTGGACTCAATGAGCAGTTCTTC. The J gene is TRBJ2-1, the V gene TRBV7-3, with D possibly being TRBD2 (5 bases). This CDR3 spans 13 amino acids. The germline V gene encodes CDR1 SGHTA and CDR2 FQGTGA. The V end lost 0 bases, the J end lost 6 bases, and 6 bases lay between the germline ends.

This chain links TRBV6-1 with TRBJ1-6, with TRBD1 matching over 7 bases. V was pared by 5 bases and J by 6 bases, with 4 bases of the junction left unmatched. The CDR3 length is 14 residues. The V gene's germline CDR1 is MNHNS and CDR2 SASEGT. CDR3 nucleotides: TGTGCCAGCAGTCTGCAGGGGGGTAATTCACCCCTCCACTTT. This translates into CASSLQGGNSPLHF.

Notes on this clone: At one of its ends the junction is not consistent with the germline gene, which may arise from a read error. The CDR3 nucleotides read TGCTCCAGCACCCGGGACACTAGCACAGATACGCAGTATTTT. It is translated as CSSTRDTSTDTQYF. The chain recombines TRBV5-1 with TRBJ2-3; D is perhaps TRBD1 (6 bases). There are 14 residues in the CDR3. CDR1 and CDR2 from the germline V gene are SGHRS and YFSETQ.

This chain uses TRBV13 with TRBJ1-2; D might be TRBD1 (5 bases). Trimming removed 5 bases at V and 8 bases at J, with 12 bases between. This CDR3 has 12 amino acids. Germline V gene lookup returns CDR1 PRHDT and CDR2 FYEKMQ (reference sequence). The CDR3 here is CASSETGAGYTF. CDR3 sequence (DNA): TGTGCCAGCAGCGAAACAGGAGCAGGCTACACCTTC.

The sample holds one count of this clone. The V gene is TRBV7-2, the J gene TRBJ1-1, with no clear D. V was cut by 2 bases and J by 1 base, with 23 bases left in between. Germline V gene sequence: CDR1 SGHTA, CDR2 FQGNSA. The CDR3 consists of 19 residues. CDR3 nucleotide sequence: TGTGCCAGCAGCTTACAACCCCCCATGACCGCAGAGACGAACACTGAAGCTTTCTTT. This sequence encodes CASSLQPPMTAETNTEAFF.